A few counts support the clone carrying this T cell receptor beta chain. The data were obtained in a study of blood T cells in healthy people across ages. The second PCR ran roughly 7 to 12 cycles with a sample-barcoded 5' primer and J-beta primers. TCRdb itself ran the 5' RACE reads through MiXCR, one entry per CDR3 protein. This table holds 750,000 to 950,000 distinct CDR3 sequences, 25% to 35% found once. Germline V gives CDR1 SGHTA, CDR2 FQGNSA. There are 12 residues in the CDR3. The V end was cut by 5 bases, the J end by 5 bases, with 9 bases between. The same sample was also used in a study of T cells of mothers and their children. That paper notes: Donation involved a few healthy Caucasian mothers and the six children that they had.

This chain links TRBV7-2 with TRBJ2-5; D remains ambiguous. Sequencing input: blood. The TCR sequence derives from a woman between 40 and 55 years old in good health. CDR3 sequence: CASSPAAETQYF. CDR3 sequence (DNA): TGTGCCAGCAGCCCGGCAGCTGAGACCCAGTACTTC.